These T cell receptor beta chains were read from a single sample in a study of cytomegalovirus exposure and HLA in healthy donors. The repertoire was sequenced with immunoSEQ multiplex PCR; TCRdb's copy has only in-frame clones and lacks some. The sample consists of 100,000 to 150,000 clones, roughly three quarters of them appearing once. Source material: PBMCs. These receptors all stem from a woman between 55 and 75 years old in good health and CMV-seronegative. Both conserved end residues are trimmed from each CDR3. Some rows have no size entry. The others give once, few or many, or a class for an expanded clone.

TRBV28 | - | ASSLSGQRYTEAF
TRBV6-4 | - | ASSQGRSGANVLT
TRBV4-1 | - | ASSQVGGNTEAF
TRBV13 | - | ASSSSGLAVPTQY
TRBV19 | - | ASSIQAGGRYEQY
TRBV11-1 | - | ASSVPGQASSGANVLT
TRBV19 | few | ASTIGATNEKLF
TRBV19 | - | ASSISGQGLGTLREEKLF
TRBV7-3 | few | ASSLRRSGGAPGELF
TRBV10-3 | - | AIREDSFSYNEQF
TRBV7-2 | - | ASSSSRTGTNYEQY
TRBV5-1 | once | ASSQSTGQGGNEQF
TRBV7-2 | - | ASSHRGQAGANVLT
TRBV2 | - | ASRGGLSSYEQY
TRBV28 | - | ASSLQALDYGYT
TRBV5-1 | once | ASSLVRVGTDTQY
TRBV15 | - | ATSSSETQY
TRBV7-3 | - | ASSSQRGAPYEQY
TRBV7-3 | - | ASSLTLAGGSDTQY
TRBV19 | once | ASRLSGGVSDTQY
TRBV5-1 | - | ASSGTGGLRGYT
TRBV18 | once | ASSIDSQAGELF
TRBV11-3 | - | ASSSGGYEQY
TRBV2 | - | ASSEARRGVNTEAF
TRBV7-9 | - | ASSPAGTSIDTQY
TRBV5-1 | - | ASSVRDSISYEQY
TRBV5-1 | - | ASSPGGLAGVDTQY
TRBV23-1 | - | ASTLGGDEKLF
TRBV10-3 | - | ATREGQMNTEAF
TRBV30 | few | ALELIGYGEAF
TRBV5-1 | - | ASSLEWRGVDTQY
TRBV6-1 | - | ASSPSRAGGDTQY
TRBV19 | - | ASSTQQGGQPTSGKPNEQF
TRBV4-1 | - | ASSQDEEGPRLAKNIQY
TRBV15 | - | ATSRDPGSQETQY
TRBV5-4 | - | ASSLALGQGGSPLH
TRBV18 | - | ASSLYRGPYEQY
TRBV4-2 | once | ASSQAPQETQY
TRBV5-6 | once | ASSLAPGYGYT
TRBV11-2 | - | ASSPALAADTQY